The next 14 T cell receptor beta chains were all read from a single sample in a study of blood T cell repertoires in COVID-19 (dated by TCRdb to about 2020). The method was the immunoSEQ multiplex PCR assay. This immuneACCESS table, as held by TCRdb, lists in-frame sequences with V and J called but not all clones. Of the missing ones, under half trace to an unresolved V gene in checked studies; the others have no known cause. This sample comprises 200,000 to 250,000 clones, roughly 80% of them detected only once. The ten largest clones add up to roughly 6% of the sample. Specimen: peripheral blood. All receptors derive from a woman aged 70-85 years with acute or convalescent COVID-19.

This clone was detected a few times. V is TRBV5-1 and J is TRBJ2-7; TRBD2 matches 10 bases. The junction had 6 bases not matched to a gene; V was cut back by 6 bases and J by 6 bases. CDR3 length: 13 residues. The germline CDR1 and CDR2 sequences are SGHRS and YFSETQ. CDR3 DNA sequence: TGCGCCAGCACGCAGCGGGAGGGGGGCGAGCAGTACTTC. Translation gives CASTQREGGEQYF.

The chain has TRBV6-5 and TRBJ2-2; 8 bases align to TRBD2. Germline CDR1 MNHEY, CDR2 SVGAGI. The V segment lost 6 bases and the J segment 6 bases; nucleotides outside the gene matches: 6. This CDR3 is 14 amino acids long. The CDR3 region has the DNA TGTGCCAGCAGCCAACGGGAGGGGGCCGGGGAGCTGTTTTTT. Protein product: CASSQREGAGELFF.

V is TRBV5-4 and J is TRBJ1-2, with TRBD1 identical over 9 bases. Germline V gives CDR1 SGHNT, CDR2 YYREEE (reference sequence). This CDR3 is 17 amino acids long. V was pared by 4 bases and J by 5 bases, with 15 bases of the junction left unmatched. This chain's CDR3 is CASSPGTGSVLGYGYTF. The CDR3 region has the DNA TGTGCCAGCAGCCCGGGGACAGGGTCGGTTTTAGGGTATGGCTACACCTTC.

The chain employs TRBV10-1 and TRBJ2-3, with 8 bases that match TRBD2. Germline V gene sequence: CDR1 WNHNN, CDR2 SYGVQD (reference sequence). This CDR3 is 14 amino acids long. V was clipped by 3 bases and J by 2 bases; unmatched bases: 1. CDR3 sequence reads: CASSDGGDTDTQYF. DNA for the CDR3: TGCGCCAGCAGTGACGGGGGGGACACAGATACGCAGTATTTT.

This clone was counted between two and nine times. V gene TRBV7-2 combines with J gene TRBJ2-7, with 10 bases lining up with TRBD2. The CDR3 is 14 residues long. CDR1 is SGHTA, CDR2 FQGNSA, per germline. Trimming removed 5 bases from V and 3 bases from J; junction bases left unmatched: 4. CDR3 amino acids: CASSRASGSYEQYF. The CDR3 DNA reads TGTGCCAGCAGCCGGGCTAGCGGGAGCTACGAGCAGTACTTC.

The CDR3 loop reads CAWSDSYGELFF. In nucleotides, the CDR3 is TGTGCCTGGAGTGACTCTTACGGGGAGCTGTTTTTT. V gene TRBV30 combines with J gene TRBJ2-2; D gene unclear. With 1 base removed from V and 7 bases from J, the gap between germline ends came to 7 bases. This CDR3 spans 12 amino acids. The germline V gene has CDR1 GTSNPN and CDR2 SVGIG (reference sequence).

The chain has TRBV6-5 and TRBJ1-2; 7 positions agree with TRBD1. There are 13 residues in the CDR3. Germline trimming cut 7 bases from V and 7 bases from J; bases unmatched to any gene: 9. Germline V lookup: CDR1 MNHEY, CDR2 SVGAGI. CDR3 protein: CASIRGMYFGYTF. The CDR3 region has the DNA TGTGCCAGCATCAGGGGGATGTACTTTGGCTACACCTTC.

As concerns this clone: The identical CDR3 is also encoded by other nucleotide sequences in the sample. The V and J genes are TRBV3-1 (or the pseudogene TRBV3-2) and TRBJ1-1; a possible D gene is TRBD1 (5 bases). V lost 1 base to trimming and J lost 3 bases, with 9 bases between them. Germline CDR1 is LGHDT and CDR2 is YNNKEL (reference sequence). The CDR3 spans 14 residues. CDR3 in amino acids: CASSQVDSYTEAFF. DNA for the CDR3: TGTGCCAGCAGCCAAGTTGACAGCTACACTGAAGCTTTCTTT.

This chain connects TRBV24-1 to TRBJ2-1; 8 bases align to TRBD2. The CDR3 sequence is 15 residues long. Trimming removed 3 bases from V and 7 bases from J; junction bases left unmatched: 7. Germline V CDR1 and CDR2: KGHDR, SFDVKD. CDR3 amino acids: CATSDTGTRNNEQFF. The CDR3 coding sequence is TGTGCCACCAGTGATACCGGGACTAGGAATAATGAGCAGTTCTTC.

The chain is built from TRBV3-1 (or the pseudogene TRBV3-2) and TRBJ2-7; 9 bases map to TRBD1. The CDR3 totals 16 residues. Germline-derived CDR1 and CDR2 are LGHDT and YNNKEL (reference sequence). Trimming at V came to 4 bases and at J to 0 bases, leaving 7 bases not matched to a gene. The CDR3 bases are TGTGCCAGCAGCCGCTGGGACAGGGCGAGCTCCTACGAGCAGTACTTC. Translated: CASSRWDRASSYEQYF.

This chain links TRBV27 with TRBJ2-7, with 11 positions matching TRBD1. V lost 6 bases, J lost 6 bases, and 7 bases stayed unmatched. This CDR3 is 14 amino acids long. The germline V gene encodes CDR1 MNHEY and CDR2 SMNVEV (reference sequence). The CDR3 protein is CASRPRDRGSEQYF. The CDR3 DNA follows: TGTGCCAGCAGACCACGGGACAGGGGGTCCGAGCAGTACTTC.

The V call is TRBV10-1, the J call TRBJ2-3, with 10 bases fitting TRBD2. The V gene's germline CDR1 is WNHNN and CDR2 SYGVQD (reference sequence). The CDR3 runs 16 residues. The V segment lost 0 bases and the J segment 2 bases; nucleotides outside the gene matches: 2. The CDR3 region is CASSESSGRDTDTQYF. In DNA, the CDR3 is TGCGCCAGCAGTGAGTCAAGCGGGAGGGACACAGATACGCAGTATTTT.

The V and J genes are TRBV2 and TRBJ2-1; D gene unclear. The CDR3 totals 10 residues. Looked up from germline, CDR1 is SNHLY and CDR2 is FYNNEI. The V end lost 8 bases, the J end lost 9 bases, and 8 bases lay between the germline ends. The CDR3 here is CASGEVEQFF. The CDR3 DNA follows: TGTGCCAGCGGCGAGGTTGAGCAGTTCTTC.

This clone has only one observation. CDR3 amino acids: CASSQGTGRNEQFF. CDR3 nucleotide sequence: TGTGCCAGCAGCCAGGGGACAGGGCGGAATGAGCAGTTCTTC. This chain links TRBV3-1 (or the pseudogene TRBV3-2) with TRBJ2-1, with 9 bases identical to TRBD1. The CDR3 contains 14 residues. The V and J ends lost 3 bases and 7 bases, in that order; junction bases with no gene match: 4. Germline lookup yields CDR1 LGHDT and CDR2 YNNKEL (reference sequence).